Detailed here is one T cell receptor (beta chain). What it binds is not known. Unique molecular identifiers, one per molecule, were present on every TCR cDNA molecule. TCRdb reprocessed the 5' RACE reads with MiXCR, giving one entry per CDR3 protein. The sample records tens of thousands of distinct CDR3 sequences, roughly 6% being singletons. The time point: blood at routine non-recurrence follow-up after resection. Whole RNA from tumor, nontumor lung or frozen PBMC was sequenced unsorted. This specimen comes from a study of spatial heterogeneity in lung cancer. Overall study context: Taken at a median of about 2 years after resection, follow-up PBMC samples underwent sequencing when available. The count of detected beta-chain sequences consistently exceeded that of alpha-chain sequences. Study-level results: The study found ubiquitous expanded tumor TCRs in blood more at resection than follow-up.

The CDR3 is 13 amino acids. CDR1 MNHNY and CDR2 SVGAGI come from the germline V gene (reference sequence). Trimming pared 7 bases from V and 1 base from J, leaving 10 bases between. The input for sequencing was PBMCs, taken at follow-up. The V call is TRBV6-6, the J call TRBJ1-1, with D unclear. The source of this sequence is a male donor with early-stage non-small cell lung cancer. Written as DNA, the CDR3 is TGTGCCAGCACGGGCGACCCGAACACTGAAGCTTTCTTT. Protein product: CASTGDPNTEAFF.